A selection of T cell receptor beta chains follows, all from one sample in a study of blood T cell repertoires in COVID-19. Sequenced by immunoSEQ multiplex PCR; TCRdb stores in-frame clones only, minus some. Of about 59,000 clones listed, roughly 90% are singletons. Sample: peripheral blood. The receptors shown here come from a man of 80 years or more with acute or convalescent COVID-19. CDR3s leave out the opening cysteine and the closing phenylalanine or tryptophan.

v_gene	CDR3aa
TRBV5-1	ASSGTGFTGELF
TRBV27	ASRGVTAGELF
TRBV30	AWSRQGARSPLH
TRBV2	ASNDRAPRGKLF
TRBV5-4	ASSFGWGPNTGELF
TRBV29-1	SVVTTEGGQPQH
TRBV5-1	ASSWGRAAQY
TRBV15	ATSRYKTPTGEQY
TRBV7-3	ASSSRTSGEVGELF
TRBV2	ASSETDPNQPQH
TRBV2	ASSRDRGGHGYT
TRBV7-2	ASSLGQGAYGYT
TRBV7-9	ASSRDTDYEQY
TRBV7-7	ASSSQEDRAIGELF
TRBV5-6	ASSSWRQGARVTEAF
TRBV7-6	ASSSRTGGTGELF
TRBV3-1/TRBV3-2	ASSPRLGRETQY
TRBV12-5	ASGLGQGSSEQF
TRBV4-1	ASSQDGQGNSPLH
TRBV3-1/TRBV3-2	ASSQRAGTQNTEAF
TRBV10-3	AISEEGYEQY
TRBV24-1	ATSVRGRGADTQY
TRBV19	ASSLKREGAFNEKLF
TRBV3-1/TRBV3-2	ASSQQGGSNQPQH
TRBV5-8	ASSFLGGEQY
TRBV2	ASSEAGWEQY
TRBV6-1	ASSEVEINQPQH
TRBV5-1	ASSPELQGFRGQF
TRBV5-1	ASSLAQGKGETQY
TRBV3-1/TRBV3-2	ASSHPGRGTDTQY
TRBV4-1	ASSQDIGNTEAF
TRBV19	ASHKRPSGDTDTQY
TRBV18	ASSPQRTGGVELF
TRBV10-2	ASGLGGSSYEQY
TRBV19	ASSPRVDRGVPLH
TRBV10-3	AISGGGGYNSPLH
TRBV7-9	ASSLAGSGRGTTDTQY
TRBV30	AWSVPGGRAGELF
TRBV7-2	ASSLTGTEFYEQY
TRBV19	ASTVTGNTEAF
TRBV7-9	ASSAPTSGGQTGELF
TRBV7-8	ASSPLVGGGEAF
TRBV7-9	ASSIYDRSPYGYT
TRBV4-1	ASSQGVGQGFGTDTQY
TRBV6-5	ASSYSNRGNTIY
TRBV2	ASSRTGDNSPLH
TRBV7-8	ASSRELAGGLNTDTQY
TRBV27	ASSSGGFSYNEQF
TRBV19	ASSTPVLNEQY
TRBV5-4	ASSTGLHNEQF
TRBV2	ASSRQGNQPQH
TRBV11-3	ASSLGAGGYEQY
TRBV5-1	ASRIGHESNQPQH